These 5 T cell receptor beta chains were all obtained from the same sample, sequenced in a study of blood T cell repertoires in COVID-19. Measured with immunoSEQ multiplex PCR; TCRdb has only the in-frame clones, and not every one. This table holds tens of thousands of clones, 88% found once. Sequenced material: peripheral blood. These TCRs come from a human donor with active COVID-19. The donor label of this sample is uncertain.

The CDR3 sequence: CASTWDSGGSPLHF. CDR3 in DNA: TGTGCCAGCACTTGGGACAGCGGGGGTTCACCCCTCCACTTT. V is TRBV6-5 and J is TRBJ1-6; TRBD1 matches 7 bases. The CDR3 sequence is 14 residues long. The germline CDR1 and CDR2 sequences are MNHEY and SVGAGI. J was trimmed by 9 bases and V by 7 bases; bases with no gene match: 9.

The CDR3 sequence is CASSQGSIRVSGYTDTQYF. CDR3 in DNA: TGCGCCAGCAGCCAAGGATCCATTAGAGTTAGCGGATACACAGATACGCAGTATTTT. The chain combines TRBV4-1 with TRBJ2-3, with D possibly being TRBD2 (6 bases). The CDR3 extends over 19 amino acids. V dropped 1 base and J dropped 2 bases, with 22 bases sitting between them. Germline V gene data show CDR1 as MGHRA and CDR2 as YSYEKL.

This chain links TRBV28 with TRBJ1-4; 8 positions match TRBD1. Losses at the gene ends were 6 bases for V and 4 bases for J; bases not matched to a gene: 7. The CDR3 covers 15 residues. The V gene's germline CDR1 is MDHEN and CDR2 SYDVKM. The CDR3 DNA is TGTGCCAGCAGCGACAGGGGAGGGGGTAATGAAAAACTGTTTTTT. Its translation is CASSDRGGGNEKLFF.

The DNA of the CDR3 is TGTGCCAGCATAAACAGCGGGAGTTATCCCGGGGAGCTGTTTTTT. Protein product: CASINSGSYPGELFF. The chain joins TRBV27 to TRBJ2-2; 8 bases match TRBD2. V dropped 7 bases and J dropped 6; count of bases not matched to a gene: 10. Germline assignment: CDR1 MNHEY and CDR2 SMNVEV (reference sequence). The CDR3 loop spans 15 amino acids.

V and J are TRBV15 and TRBJ1-4; TRBD1 agrees at 7 bases. This CDR3 region has 18 residues. V lost 1 base to trimming and J lost 0 bases; unmatched junction nucleotides: 8. CDR1 LNHNV and CDR2 YYDKDF come from the germline V gene (reference sequence). The CDR3 loop is CATSRVPGGSATNEKLFF. The CDR3 DNA is TGTGCCACCAGCAGAGTCCCAGGGGGATCTGCAACTAATGAAAAACTGTTTTTT.